These T cell receptor beta chains were read from a single sample in a study of metastatic and nonmetastatic thyroid tumors. TCRdb re-called clones from the PCR reads using MiXCR. The repertoire includes about 69,000 clones, 14% of them detected once, and just over 6.5% sits in the top ten. The sample comprised blood. The receptors stem from a male donor with papillary thyroid cancer or a benign thyroid nodule (not recorded which). Some clones in this sample may be carry-over from other donors' samples. CDR3s include the opening cysteine and the closing phenylalanine or tryptophan. A D gene is named only where the DNA matches it firmly. Only some rows state a clone size, as once, few, many or a class for expanded clones.

CDR3aa	CDR3nt	d_gene	v_gene	j_gene	abundance
CASSWTANTGELFF	TGTGCCAGCAGCTGGACAGCGAACACCGGGGAGCTGTTTTTT	-	TRBV11-2	TRBJ2-2	many
CASSVATSTGGDSYEQYF	TGTGCCAGCAGCGTAGCTACGTCGACAGGGGGGGATTCCTACGAGCAGTACTTC	TRBD1	TRBV9	TRBJ2-7	many
CASSLEGAGELFF	TGCGCCAGCAGCTTGGAAGGGGCCGGGGAGCTGTTTTTT	-	TRBV5-1	TRBJ2-2	many
CASSIGGLNTEAFF	TGTGCCAGTAGTATTGGGGGGCTGAACACTGAAGCTTTCTTT	-	TRBV19	TRBJ1-1	many
CASSLDWGVQPQHF	TGTGCCAGCAGCTTAGATTGGGGGGTCCAGCCCCAGCATTTT	-	TRBV7-2	TRBJ1-5	many
CAWRLAENIQYF	TGTGCCTGGCGGCTAGCGGAAAACATTCAGTACTTC	TRBD2	TRBV30	TRBJ2-4	-
CASSLQAGQGRGYTF	TGTGCCAGTAGCTTGCAAGCGGGACAGGGTCGAGGCTACACCTTC	TRBD1	TRBV19	TRBJ1-2	many
CASSSTRAWEQFF	TGTGCCAGCAGCTCGACTCGAGCGTGGGAGCAGTTCTTC	-	TRBV11-2	TRBJ2-1	many
CASSLVAVDTQYF	TGTGCCAGCAGTTTAGTAGCAGTAGATACGCAGTATTTT	-	TRBV12-3/TRBV12-4	TRBJ2-3	many
CASSVGASGAAYEQYF	TGTGCCAGCAGCGTAGGGGCTAGCGGGGCTGCTTACGAGCAGTACTTC	TRBD2	TRBV9	TRBJ2-7	-
CASSNREHEQFF	TGTGCCAGCAGCAACCGGGAACATGAGCAGTTCTTC	-	TRBV11-3	TRBJ2-1	many
CASSLWQDQETQYF	TGTGCCAGCAGTTTATGGCAGGACCAAGAGACCCAGTACTTC	-	TRBV28	TRBJ2-5	many
CASSLRTGGNTEAFF	TGTGCCAGCAGTTTAAGGACAGGGGGGAACACTGAAGCTTTCTTT	TRBD1	TRBV12-3/TRBV12-4	TRBJ1-1	many
CASRNIQGARYNSHLHF	TGTGCCAGCAGGAACATACAGGGGGCGCGGTATAATTCACACCTCCACTTT	TRBD1	TRBV6-2/TRBV6-3	TRBJ1-6	few
CSARDSEGGTNTGELFF	TGCAGTGCTAGAGATTCTGAGGGAGGAACGAACACCGGGGAGCTGTTTTTT	-	TRBV20-1	TRBJ2-2	-
CASTLAANPVNEQFF	TGTGCCAGTACGCTAGCGGCCAACCCGGTCAATGAGCAGTTCTTC	TRBD2	TRBV19	TRBJ2-1	few
CATSRQTGADTQYF	TGTGCCACCAGCAGACAGACAGGGGCGGATACGCAGTATTTT	TRBD1	TRBV15	TRBJ2-3	few
CASSAGFYGYTF	TGTGCCAGCAGTGCAGGATTCTATGGCTACACCTTC	-	TRBV25-1	TRBJ1-2	few
CASSLAGWQNYGYTF	TGTGCCAGCAGCTTGGCCGGATGGCAGAACTATGGCTACACCTTC	-	TRBV5-6	TRBJ1-2	-
CASGIHYSITDTQYF	TGTGCCAGCGGAATCCATTACTCTATCACAGATACGCAGTATTTT	-	TRBV27	TRBJ2-3	-
CASKGQGPGEQFF	TGTGCCAGCAAAGGACAGGGACCGGGGGAGCAGTTCTTC	TRBD1	TRBV6-1	TRBJ2-1	many
CSLSLRLTTDTQYF	TGCAGCCTCTCCCTTCGACTAACGACAGATACGCAGTATTTT	-	TRBV20-1	TRBJ2-3	many
CSSSHGFYTQYF	TGTTCCAGCAGCCACGGGTTTTATACGCAGTATTTT	-	TRBV5-6	TRBJ2-3	-
CASSSDRQETQYF	TGTGCCAGCTCATCGGACCGACAAGAGACCCAGTACTTC	-	TRBV18	TRBJ2-5	many
CASSIDVGGGHQPQHF	TGTGCCAGTAGTATAGATGTAGGAGGTGGACATCAGCCCCAGCATTTT	-	TRBV19	TRBJ1-5	many
CASRPAGANVLTF	TGTGCCAGCAGGCCCGCTGGGGCCAACGTCCTGACTTTC	-	TRBV3-1	TRBJ2-6	many
CASSTRLAGSTGNTGELFF	TGTGCCAGCAGCACCCGACTAGCGGGGTCTACAGGAAACACCGGGGAGCTGTTTTTT	-	TRBV21-1	TRBJ2-2	many
CASSSTKQGTNEKLFF	TGTGCCAGCAGCTCAACTAAACAGGGTACTAATGAAAAACTGTTTTTT	-	TRBV5-4	TRBJ1-4	-
CASTHGIWGELFF	TGTGCCAGCACCCACGGGATTTGGGGGGAGCTGTTTTTT	-	TRBV6-1	TRBJ2-2	many
CASKGLINYGYTF	TGTGCCAGCAAGGGACTGATTAACTATGGCTACACCTTC	-	TRBV2	TRBJ1-2	many
CSARTELEGYTF	TGCAGTGCTAGAACCGAACTGGAAGGCTACACCTTC	-	TRBV20-1	TRBJ1-2	many
CASSVTTDRANYGYTF	TGTGCCAGCAGCGTAACTACCGACAGAGCTAACTATGGCTACACCTTC	-	TRBV9	TRBJ1-2	many
CASRHKTGKNTEAFF	TGTGCCAGCAGACATAAGACAGGGAAGAACACTGAAGCTTTCTTT	TRBD1	TRBV12-3/TRBV12-4	TRBJ1-1	many
CAWSPWAHGYTF	TGTGCCTGGAGTCCTTGGGCGCATGGCTACACCTTC	-	TRBV30	TRBJ1-2	many
CASSPIRSGGVSGANVLTF	TGTGCCAGCAGTCCCATCCGAAGCGGGGGGGTCTCTGGGGCCAACGTCCTGACTTTC	TRBD2	TRBV6-2/TRBV6-3	TRBJ2-6	many
CASSLPPAYTQYF	TGTGCCAGCAGTTTACCCCCGGCCTATACGCAGTATTTT	-	TRBV28	TRBJ2-3	many
CASSLLELNTEAFF	TGTGCTAGCAGCCTCCTAGAATTGAACACTGAAGCTTTCTTT	-	TRBV3-1	TRBJ1-1	few
CASSHLGLTYEQYF	TGTGCCAGCAGCCATCTGGGACTAACCTACGAGCAGTACTTC	TRBD2	TRBV7-2	TRBJ2-7	-
CASSDRTGQGWGYTF	TGTGCCAGCAGTGACCGGACGGGACAGGGGTGGGGCTACACCTTC	TRBD1	TRBV6-1	TRBJ1-2	few
CASSAGTGGGYTF	TGTGCCAGCTCAGCCGGGACAGGGGGTGGCTACACCTTC	TRBD1	TRBV18	TRBJ1-2	many
CAWSVKAYEQYF	TGTGCCTGGAGTGTAAAGGCCTACGAGCAGTACTTC	-	TRBV30	TRBJ2-7	-
CASSYLDRGTGYTF	TGTGCCAGCAGTTACTTAGACAGGGGGACCGGCTACACCTTC	TRBD1	TRBV6-5	TRBJ1-2	many
CASSGSSRELFF	TGTGCCAGCAGTGGTTCGAGCAGGGAGCTGTTTTTT	-	TRBV6-2/TRBV6-3	TRBJ2-2	many
CASSRLGTSAYNEQFF	TGTGCCAGTAGTAGACTCGGGACTAGCGCCTACAATGAGCAGTTCTTC	TRBD2	TRBV19	TRBJ2-1	many
CASRRDSVNTGELFF	TGCGCCAGCAGGCGGGACAGCGTGAACACCGGGGAGCTGTTTTTT	-	TRBV5-1	TRBJ2-2	many
CASSPSGGLNEQFF	TGTGCCAGCAGTCCTTCTGGGGGGTTGAATGAGCAGTTCTTC	-	TRBV7-9	TRBJ2-1	many
CASSVTPGQKNTEAFF	TGTGCCAGCAGCGTTACCCCGGGACAGAAAAATACTGAAGCTTTCTTT	TRBD1	TRBV13	TRBJ1-1	many
CSAHEQGAQSRNQPQHF	TGCAGTGCTCATGAACAGGGGGCGCAGAGTCGCAATCAGCCCCAGCATTTT	TRBD1	TRBV20-1	TRBJ1-5	many
CASSAPRLAGDPYNEQFF	TGTGCCAGCAGCGCTCCCCGACTAGCGGGAGATCCCTACAATGAGCAGTTCTTC	TRBD2	TRBV13	TRBJ2-1	many
CSARDLSGAHGDTQYF	TGCAGTGCTAGAGATTTATCGGGGGCCCATGGAGATACGCAGTATTTT	-	TRBV20-1	TRBJ2-3	many
CASSLDVDLGLNTEAFF	TGTGCCAGCAGTCTAGATGTGGACCTGGGGTTGAACACTGAAGCTTTCTTT	-	TRBV27	TRBJ1-1	few
CASSRRQGSTDTQYF	TGTGCCAGCAGCCGTAGGCAGGGGAGCACAGATACGCAGTATTTT	-	TRBV11-3	TRBJ2-3	many